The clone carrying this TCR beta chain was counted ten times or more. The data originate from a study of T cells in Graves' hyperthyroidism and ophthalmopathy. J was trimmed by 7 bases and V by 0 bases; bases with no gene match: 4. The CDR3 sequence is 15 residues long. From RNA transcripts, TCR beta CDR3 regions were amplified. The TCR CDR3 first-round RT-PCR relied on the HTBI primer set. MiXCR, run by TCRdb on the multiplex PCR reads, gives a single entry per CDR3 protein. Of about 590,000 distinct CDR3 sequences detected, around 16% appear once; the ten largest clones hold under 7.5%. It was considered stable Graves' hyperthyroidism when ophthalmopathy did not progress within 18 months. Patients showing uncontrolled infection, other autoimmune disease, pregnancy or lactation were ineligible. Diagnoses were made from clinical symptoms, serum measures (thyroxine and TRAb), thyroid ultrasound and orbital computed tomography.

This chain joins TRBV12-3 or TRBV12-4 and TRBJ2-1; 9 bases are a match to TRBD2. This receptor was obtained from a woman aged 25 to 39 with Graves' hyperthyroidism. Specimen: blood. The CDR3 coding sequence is TGTGCCAGCAGTTTAGCGCACGGACTAGCGAATGAGCAGTTCTTC. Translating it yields CASSLAHGLANEQFF.